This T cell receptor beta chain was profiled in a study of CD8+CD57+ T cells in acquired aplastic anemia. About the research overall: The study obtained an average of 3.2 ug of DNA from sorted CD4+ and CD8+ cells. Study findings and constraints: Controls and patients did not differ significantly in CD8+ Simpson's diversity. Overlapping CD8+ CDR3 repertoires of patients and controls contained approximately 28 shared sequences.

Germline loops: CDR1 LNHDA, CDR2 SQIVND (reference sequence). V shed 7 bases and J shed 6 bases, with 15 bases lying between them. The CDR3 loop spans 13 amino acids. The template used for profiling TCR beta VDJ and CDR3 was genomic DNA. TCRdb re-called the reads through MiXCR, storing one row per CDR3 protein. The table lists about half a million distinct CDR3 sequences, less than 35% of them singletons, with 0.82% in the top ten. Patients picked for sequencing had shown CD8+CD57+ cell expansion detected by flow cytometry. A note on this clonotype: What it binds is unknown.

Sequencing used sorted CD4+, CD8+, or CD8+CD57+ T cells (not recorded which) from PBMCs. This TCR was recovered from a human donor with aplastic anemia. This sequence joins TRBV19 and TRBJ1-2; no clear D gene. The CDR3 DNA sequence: TGTGCCAGTATTGTACAGACGGGGAATGGCTACACCTTC. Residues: CASIVQTGNGYTF.